Listed below are T cell receptor beta chains from one sample, sequenced in a study of T cell responses to AZD1222 COVID-19 vaccine. The method was immunoSEQ multiplex PCR; TCRdb's version includes in-frame clones alone and lacks a portion of them. Of 33,000 or so clones listed, around 87% are singletons. The material sequenced was peripheral blood, taken 28 days after the second AZD1222 dose. These receptors were taken from an adult who received the AZD1222 COVID-19 vaccine. Each CDR3 is given with its conserved first and last residue. The D gene is left open where the match is weak. Only part of the rows carry a size: once, few, many, or a class if the clone is expanded.

TRBJ1-2 | TRBD1 | - | 15 | TRBV18 | TGTGCCAGCTCACCCCAGGGGGAAGGGACCTATGGCTACACCTTC | CASSPQGEGTYGYTF
TRBJ1-3 | - | - | 15 | TRBV6-5 | TGTGCCAGCAGTTACTCGACAGGAGGAGGAAACACCATATATTTT | CASSYSTGGGNTIYF
TRBJ1-5 | - | few | 13 | TRBV14 | TGTGCCAGCAGACAGGGCGGCAATCAGCCCCAGCATTTT | CASRQGGNQPQHF
TRBJ2-2 | - | - | 14 | TRBV7-2 | TGTGCCAGCAGCTTAGGGAGGGTAGCCGGGGAGCTGTTTTTT | CASSLGRVAGELFF
TRBJ2-7 | TRBD1 | - | 14 | TRBV18 | TGTGCCAGCTTCCGGGACAGGTCGTCCTACGAGCAGTACTTC | CASFRDRSSYEQYF
TRBJ2-7 | - | - | 16 | TRBV4-1 | TGCGCCAGCAGCCAAGTCCCGGGACAAGCTTGGGTGGAGCAGTACTTC | CASSQVPGQAWVEQYF
TRBJ2-6 | - | - | 14 | TRBV6-2/TRBV6-3 | TGTGCCAGCAGTTCTGGCTCTGGGGCCAACGTCCTGACTTTC | CASSSGSGANVLTF
TRBJ2-3 | - | - | 15 | TRBV25-1 | TGTGCCAGCAGTATAGCCGGACCCAGGGGAGATACGCAGTATTTT | CASSIAGPRGDTQYF
TRBJ2-7 | - | - | 18 | TRBV5-1 | TGCGCCAGCAGCTGGAAAGCCCCAGTGGGGGGCGAGAGCTACGAGCAGTACTTC | CASSWKAPVGGESYEQYF
TRBJ1-5 | - | - | 14 | TRBV2 | TGTGCCAGCAGTCCTATTTCAGGAAATCAGCCCCAGCATTTT | CASSPISGNQPQHF
TRBJ1-3 | - | - | 17 | TRBV11-2 | TGTGCCAGCAGCTTAGATCTCAGGGTCACGGGAGGAAACACCATATATTTT | CASSLDLRVTGGNTIYF
TRBJ1-5 | TRBD1 | - | 15 | TRBV25-1 | TGTGCCAGCAGTGAAGGACAGGGGGCGATTCAGCCCCAGCATTTT | CASSEGQGAIQPQHF
TRBJ1-1 | - | - | 15 | TRBV6-1 | TGTGCCAGCAGTGAAGAAAACGTCGGGAACACTGAAGCTTTCTTT | CASSEENVGNTEAFF
TRBJ2-7 | TRBD1 | - | 14 | TRBV7-9 | TGTGCCAGCAGCAAAGAGGGGGCCGGGTTAAAGCAGTACTTC | CASSKEGAGLKQYF
TRBJ1-1 | - | - | 15 | TRBV5-5 | TGTGCCAGCAGCTTGGCCCCGGGAATGAACACTGAAGCTTTCTTT | CASSLAPGMNTEAFF
TRBJ1-2 | TRBD1 | few | 14 | TRBV6-5 | TGTGCCAGCAGCCGGGACAGGGGAGTCTATGGCTACACCTTC | CASSRDRGVYGYTF
TRBJ2-3 | TRBD2 | - | 18 | TRBV4-2 | TGTGCCAGCAGCCAAAGGGTAGCGGGGGGGCCGAGCACAGATACGCAGTATTTT | CASSQRVAGGPSTDTQYF
TRBJ1-2 | TRBD1 | - | 14 | TRBV28 | TGTGCCAGCAGTCTGTGGACAGGGCCGTATGGCTACACCTTC | CASSLWTGPYGYTF
TRBJ1-2 | TRBD1 | - | 13 | TRBV7-2 | TGTGCCAGCAGCTCCTATACAGGGGACGGCTACACCTTC | CASSSYTGDGYTF
TRBJ2-7 | TRBD1 | once | 15 | TRBV3-1/TRBV3-2 | TGTGCCAGCAGCCAAGACGGGACAGGATACTACGAGCAGTACTTC | CASSQDGTGYYEQYF
TRBJ2-5 | - | - | 11 | TRBV6-2/TRBV6-3 | TGTGCCAGCAGTTATGGGATTACCCAGTACTTC | CASSYGITQYF
TRBJ1-6 | - | - | 15 | TRBV6-5 | TGTGCCAGCAGTTACTCGGTAGGGCATAATTCACCCCTCCACTTT | CASSYSVGHNSPLHF
TRBJ2-7 | - | - | 14 | TRBV7-8 | TGTGCCAGCAGCTTAGGAGGCAGGCCCTACGAGCAGTACTTC | CASSLGGRPYEQYF
TRBJ1-1 | - | - | 13 | TRBV4-3 | TGCGCCAGCAGCCAAGCCCCGGGCACTGAAGCTTTCTTT | CASSQAPGTEAFF
TRBJ2-3 | - | - | 14 | TRBV5-5 | TGTGCCAGCAGCTTGCTTCGGAGCACAGATACGCAGTATTTT | CASSLLRSTDTQYF
TRBJ1-2 | TRBD1 | - | 17 | TRBV3-1/TRBV3-2 | TGTGCCAGCAGCCAAGATCGGCCAGGGGGCGCGAGTGAAGGCTACACCTTC | CASSQDRPGGASEGYTF
TRBJ2-3 | TRBD2 | once | 13 | TRBV10-3 | TGTGCCATGCGGGGGGGAAGCACAGATACGCAGTATTTT | CAMRGGSTDTQYF
TRBJ2-3 | - | once | 13 | TRBV7-9 | TGTGCCAGCAGCTTATCCCCGCCAGATACGCAGTATTTT | CASSLSPPDTQYF
TRBJ1-3 | - | - | 16 | TRBV19 | TGTGCCAGTAGTCCCCGGGGGGATCACCCTGGAAACACCATATATTTT | CASSPRGDHPGNTIYF
TRBJ2-7 | - | - | 14 | TRBV27 | TGTGCCAGCACCAAAACCCCGGGAGCCTACGAGCAGTACTTC | CASTKTPGAYEQYF
TRBJ1-1 | - | - | 14 | TRBV28 | TGTGCCAGCAGTTCCCCCCCGGCCGATGTTAAAGCTTTCTTT | CASSSPPADVKAFF
TRBJ1-2 | TRBD1 | - | 15 | TRBV4-3 | TGCGCCAGCAGCCAAAAGACAGGGTATAACTATGGCTACACCTTC | CASSQKTGYNYGYTF
TRBJ1-2 | - | - | 13 | TRBV7-3 | TGTGCCAGCAGCCCGGGAAGGGGTAATGGCTACACCTTC | CASSPGRGNGYTF
TRBJ2-3 | - | - | 17 | TRBV21-1 | TGTGCCAGCAGCAAAGGTGCATCAGGGGTCGTACCAGATACGCAGTATTTT | CASSKGASGVVPDTQYF
TRBJ1-5 | - | once | 15 | TRBV5-1 | TGCGCCAGCAGCTTAGACAGTAATAGCAATCAGCCCCAGCATTTT | CASSLDSNSNQPQHF
TRBJ1-3 | - | - | 14 | TRBV19 | TGTGCCAGTAGTATAGAGGCCAGTTGGGACACCATATATTTT | CASSIEASWDTIYF
TRBJ2-5 | - | - | 12 | TRBV2 | TGTGCCAGCAGTGAAAGCCTGGAGACCCAGTACTTC | CASSESLETQYF
TRBJ2-7 | TRBD2 | - | 17 | TRBV5-1 | TGCGCCAGCAGCTCCGGAGGACTAGCGGGGGGGGAATTTAAGCAGTACTTC | CASSSGGLAGGEFKQYF
TRBJ2-3 | - | - | 14 | TRBV27 | TGTGCCAGCAGTTCGCCCCTCGTCACAGATACGCAGTATTTT | CASSSPLVTDTQYF
TRBJ2-7 | TRBD1 | - | 11 | TRBV20-1 | TGCAGTGCTCAGGGGGAATACGAGCAGTACTTC | CSAQGEYEQYF
TRBJ1-6 | - | - | 14 | TRBV7-2 | TGTGCCAGCAGCCCGGGTACCTATAATTCACCCCTCCACTTT | CASSPGTYNSPLHF
TRBJ2-1 | TRBD1 | - | 15 | TRBV7-2 | TGTGCCAGCAGCTTTGGGGACAGGCCGGGCAATGAGCAGTTCTTC | CASSFGDRPGNEQFF